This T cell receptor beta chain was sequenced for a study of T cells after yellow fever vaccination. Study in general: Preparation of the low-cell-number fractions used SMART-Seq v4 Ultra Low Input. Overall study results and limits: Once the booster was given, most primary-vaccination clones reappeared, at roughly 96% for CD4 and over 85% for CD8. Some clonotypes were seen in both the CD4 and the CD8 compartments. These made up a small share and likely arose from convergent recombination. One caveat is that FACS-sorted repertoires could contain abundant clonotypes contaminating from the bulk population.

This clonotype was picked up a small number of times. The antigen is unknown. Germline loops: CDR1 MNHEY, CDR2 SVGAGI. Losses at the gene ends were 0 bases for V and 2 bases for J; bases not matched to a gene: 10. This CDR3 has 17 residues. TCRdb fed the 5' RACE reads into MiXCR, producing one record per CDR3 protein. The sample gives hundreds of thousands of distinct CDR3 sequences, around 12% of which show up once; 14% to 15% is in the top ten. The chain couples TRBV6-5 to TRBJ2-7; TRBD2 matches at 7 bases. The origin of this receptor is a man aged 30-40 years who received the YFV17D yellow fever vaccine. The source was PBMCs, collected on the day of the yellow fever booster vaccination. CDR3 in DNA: TGTGCCAGCAGTTACTCGCACAGCGGGATGGAAGCCTACGAGCAGTACTTC. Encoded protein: CASSYSHSGMEAYEQYF.